Presented here are 18 T cell receptor beta chains from one specimen sequenced in a study of T cells in Graves' hyperthyroidism and ophthalmopathy. Researchers amplified the TCR beta CDR3 regions from RNA transcripts. TCR CDR3 underwent first-round RT-PCR with the HTBI primer set. One entry per CDR3 protein results from TCRdb running MiXCR on the multiplex PCR reads. The sample carries 380,000 or so distinct CDR3 sequences, roughly 12% recorded once. Sequencing was carried out using blood. These receptors all stem from a young man with Graves' hyperthyroidism that later progressed to Graves' ophthalmopathy.

This clonotype was detected ten times or more. The chain carries TRBV5-5 and TRBJ1-5; D remains unclear. The V end lost 2 bases, the J end lost 2 bases, and 8 bases lay between the germline ends. Germline V gene lookup returns CDR1 SGHKS and CDR2 YYEKEE (reference sequence). The CDR3 length is 14 residues. For the CDR3, the DNA is TGTGCCAGCAGCTTTCTTGAGGGCAATCAGCCCCAGCATTTT. Its protein product is CASSFLEGNQPQHF.

The chain recombines TRBV20-1 with TRBJ1-1; the D is unclear. This CDR3 is built from 17 residues. Germline V gene lookup returns CDR1 DFQATT and CDR2 SNEGSKA (reference sequence). Trimming removed 6 bases at V and 0 bases at J, with 23 bases between. The CDR3 DNA reads as TGCAGTGCCGAACCTTTGACCAGGAGACTAATGAACACTGAAGCTTTCTTT. Encoded protein: CSAEPLTRRLMNTEAFF.

The chain joins TRBV7-9 to TRBJ2-1, with D perhaps matching TRBD1 (7 bases). There are 17 residues in the CDR3. With 4 bases removed from V and 7 bases from J, the gap between germline ends came to 23 bases. CDR1 and CDR2 (germline): SEHNR, FQNEAQ (reference sequence). The chain's CDR3 is CASSSPDRSGGGNEQFF. CDR3 coding DNA: TGTGCCAGCAGCTCACCTGACAGGTCAGGGGGAGGAAATGAGCAGTTCTTC. The whole variable domain, remainder taken from reference TRBV7-9 and TRBJ2-1, is DTGVSQNPRHKITKRGQNVTFRCDPISEHNRLYWYRQTLGQGPEFLTYFQNEAQLEKSRLLSDRFSAERPKGSFSTLEIQRTEQGDSAMYLCASSSPDRSGGGNEQFFGPGTRLTVL.

About this clonotype itself: The missing conserved phenylalanine or tryptophan at the end of this CDR3 makes a read error likely. This chain uses TRBV24-1 with TRBJ1-2; the match to TRBD1 covers 7 bases. V lost 4 bases, J lost 5 bases, and 6 bases stayed unmatched. This CDR3 is built from 14 residues. Germline V gives CDR1 KGHDR, CDR2 SFDVKD. The CDR3, as DNA: TGTGCCACCAGTGACGCGACAGGGCTTTATGGCTACACCTCC. It codes for CATSDATGLYGYTS.

This clonotype has just a few counts. The chain combines TRBV20-1 with TRBJ2-7; weak D call: TRBD2 (5 bases). Trimming took off 5 bases at V and 0 bases at J, with 14 bases between the two ends. From germline, CDR1 is DFQATT and CDR2 SNEGSKA (reference sequence). The CDR3 contains 14 residues. As DNA, the CDR3 is TGCAGTGCTCGTTGGGTAGGGAGCTCCTACGAGCAGTACTTC. Amino acid sequence: CSARWVGSSYEQYF.

This clonotype was recorded many times. Germline and junction disagree at one end, which may indicate a read error. This rearrangement joins TRBV12-3 or TRBV12-4 to TRBJ2-5; TRBD2 is a possible D gene (5 bases). The CDR3 is made up of 12 amino acids. CDR3 loop: CASSLARETQYF. The CDR3 DNA reads TGTGCCAGCAGCTTAGCGCGGGAGACCCAGTACTTC.

The V and J genes are TRBV4-2 and TRBJ2-7; D is uncertain. This CDR3 comprises 16 residues. Trimming shortened V by 0 bases and J by 0 bases, and 12 bases separated the two germline ends. The germline gives CDR1 LGHNA, CDR2 YNFKEQ. The CDR3, as DNA: TGTGCCAGCAGCCAAGATTTGACGGCTGGCTCCTACGAGCAGTACTTC. Its protein product is CASSQDLTAGSYEQYF.

The V call is TRBV5-1, the J call TRBJ1-2; TRBD1 agrees at 7 bases. CDR3 length: 14 amino acids. CDR1 and CDR2 (germline): SGHRS, YFSETQ. Unmatched junction bases numbered 6, after V lost 0 bases and J lost 7 bases. The CDR3 nucleotides are TGCGCCAGCAGCTTGGTACAGGGGCAGAGTGGCTACACCTTC. Protein product: CASSLVQGQSGYTF.

This clonotype was found a few times. This chain links TRBV25-1 with TRBJ1-5; 7 positions match TRBD1. The trim removed 3 bases at V and 5 bases at J, leaving 13 bases unmatched. Germline V lookup: CDR1 MGHDK, CDR2 SYGVNS. The CDR3 extends over 17 amino acids. The CDR3, as DNA: TGTGCCAGCAGTGACCGAGCCCTGACAGGGTTCGATCAGCCCCAGCATTTT. Translating it yields CASSDRALTGFDQPQHF.

This chain joins TRBV24-1 and TRBJ2-7; D call uncertain. Germline assignment: CDR1 KGHDR and CDR2 SFDVKD. The length of the CDR3 is 13 residues. Trimming pared 3 bases from V and 3 bases from J, leaving 8 bases between. DNA for the CDR3: TGTGCCACCAGTGATGCTTGGAGCTACGAGCAGTACTTC. As protein: CATSDAWSYEQYF.

The chain links TRBV10-3 to TRBJ2-3; TRBD2 matches at 10 bases. Germline assignment: CDR1 ENHRY and CDR2 SYGVKD. J was trimmed by 1 base and V by 6 bases; bases with no gene match: 1. This CDR3 has 14 amino acids. CDR3 DNA sequence: TGTGCCATCAGGGGGACTAGCGGCACAGATACGCAGTATTTT. Protein sequence: CAIRGTSGTDTQYF.

This clonotype was observed many times. The rearrangement links TRBV7-2 to TRBJ2-7, with D hard to call. The CDR3 sequence is 18 residues long. Germline CDR1 SGHTA, CDR2 FQGNSA. The ends were cut back, 0 bases at V and 0 bases at J, with 18 bases in the middle. CDR3 nucleotide sequence: TGTGCCAGCAGCTTAGCAATATTCAAGGACGGGTACTCCTACGAGCAGTACTTC. It specifies CASSLAIFKDGYSYEQYF.

This clonotype has ten or more counts. The chain carries TRBV30 and TRBJ1-5; 12 bases fit TRBD1. The CDR3 has 16 residues. V was pared by 0 bases and J by 6 bases, with 6 bases of the junction left unmatched. The V gene's germline CDR1 is GTSNPN and CDR2 SVGIG (reference sequence). CDR3 sequence: CAWSVRGQGAGQPQHF. CDR3 DNA sequence: TGTGCCTGGAGTGTACGGGGACAGGGGGCTGGTCAGCCCCAGCATTTT.

This clonotype was seen ten or more times. The chain links TRBV9 to TRBJ2-3; the D gene could be TRBD1 or TRBD2 (6 bases each). The germline CDR1 and CDR2 sequences are SGDLS and YYNGEE. The CDR3 covers 15 residues. The V end was cut by 0 bases, the J end by 3 bases, with 11 bases between. The CDR3 region is CASSVDGGGTDTQYF. The CDR3 DNA sequence: TGTGCCAGCAGCGTAGATGGAGGGGGAACAGATACGCAGTATTTT.

This clonotype was recorded many times. V is TRBV27 and J is TRBJ1-1, with no clear D. V was shortened by 3 bases and J by 5 bases, with 10 bases between the two germline ends. The CDR3 is 13 residues long. Per germline, CDR1 MNHEY and CDR2 SMNVEV (reference sequence). The CDR3 bases are TGTGCCAGCAGTTTCAAAGGAAGGACTGAAGCTTTCTTT. Translated: CASSFKGRTEAFF.

V is TRBV30 and J is TRBJ2-5; D might be TRBD2 (6 bases). Germline assignment: CDR1 GTSNPN and CDR2 SVGIG (reference sequence). This CDR3 spans 11 amino acids. The CDR3 here is CAFGGLETQYF. As DNA, the CDR3 is TGTGCTTTCGGGGGATTGGAGACCCAGTACTTC.

This clonotype has at least ten counts. The chain links TRBV20-1 to TRBJ2-7; 8 positions agree with TRBD1. The CDR3 contains 13 residues. Losses at the gene ends were 6 bases for V and 1 base for J; bases not matched to a gene: 5. Looked up from germline, CDR1 is DFQATT and CDR2 is SNEGSKA (reference sequence). CDR3 sequence reads: CSATGTGSYEQYF. Here the CDR3 DNA reads TGCAGTGCGACCGGGACAGGATCCTACGAGCAGTACTTC.

The chain couples TRBV19 to TRBJ1-2; 7 nucleotides line up with TRBD1. V dropped 1 base and J dropped 4; count of bases not matched to a gene: 6. The CDR3 totals 15 residues. Germline CDR1 is LNHDA and CDR2 is SQIVND (reference sequence). This chain's CDR3 is CASSIGLDRAYGYTF. The CDR3 DNA reads TGTGCCAGTAGTATAGGACTCGACAGGGCCTATGGCTACACCTTC. Based on the CDR3 plus reference TRBV19 and TRBJ1-2, the full variable domain is DGGITQSPKYLFRKEGQNVTLSCEQNLNHDAMYWYRQDPGQGLRLIYYSQIVNDFQKGDIAEGYSVSREKKESFPLTVTSAQKNPTAFYLCASSIGLDRAYGYTFGSGTRLTVV.